A single sample is the source of the 23 T cell receptor beta chains below, sequenced in a study of PD-1 blockade in classical Hodgkin lymphoma. Every one of the patients relapsed after autologous stem cell transplantation (brentuximab vedotin exposure was variable). TCRdb keeps only in-frame clones here, not all; method: immunoSEQ multiplex PCR. In the table there are about 97,000 clones, roughly 90% of which are singletons. Sequenced material: peripheral blood mononuclear cells (PBMCs), taken before the second cycle of nivolumab. The receptors derive from a human donor with classical Hodgkin lymphoma.

The rearrangement uses TRBV30 and TRBJ2-5; 7 nucleotides agree with TRBD2. V shed 7 bases, J shed 0 bases, and the junction held 20 bases outside the gene matches. This CDR3 is built from 18 residues. The germline V gene has CDR1 GTSNPN and CDR2 SVGIG (reference sequence). DNA for the CDR3: TGTGCCTCCGAGCTTTGGGTAGGTGGGACTACGTACCAAGAGACCCAGTACTTC. This gives the protein CASELWVGGTTYQETQYF.

The chain combines TRBV7-9 with TRBJ2-1; D uncertain. Germline V gives CDR1 SEHNR, CDR2 FQNEAQ (reference sequence). The CDR3 runs to 11 residues. Trimming cost V 4 bases and J 9 bases, with 7 bases left between them. The CDR3 DNA follows: TGTGCCAGCAGCTCGTCCGGTGAGCAGTTCTTC. Its protein product is CASSSSGEQFF.

The CDR3 loop is CASSQDSSYEQYF. The DNA for the CDR3 is TGCGCCAGCAGCCAGGACTCCTCCTACGAGCAGTACTTC. The chain couples TRBV4-3 to TRBJ2-7, with D perhaps TRBD2 (5 bases). The germline V and J ends were trimmed by 3 bases and 0 bases, with 6 bases remaining between them. From germline, CDR1 is LGHNA and CDR2 YSLEER. This CDR3 has 13 residues.

The chain joins TRBV27 to TRBJ2-7; 8 positions match TRBD1. The germline V gene has CDR1 MNHEY and CDR2 SMNVEV (reference sequence). The V segment lost 5 bases and the J segment 3 bases; nucleotides outside the gene matches: 18. The CDR3 length is 18 residues. DNA for the CDR3: TGTGCCAGCAGTCCCCGGGACAGGCTTGAACCTCATCTCTACGAGCAGTACTTC. Protein product: CASSPRDRLEPHLYEQYF.

In nucleotides, the CDR3 is TGTGCCAGCAGCCGAGAAGGACAGGCCAGCGGAAACACCATATATTTT. Its protein product is CASSREGQASGNTIYF. The chain couples TRBV28 to TRBJ1-3; TRBD1 matches 7 bases. J lost 4 bases, V lost 6 bases, and 12 bases had no gene match. The CDR3 spans 16 residues. Germline values: CDR1 MDHEN, CDR2 SYDVKM.

DNA of the CDR3: TGTGCCAGCAGCCGTCAGCCCGGGGGGTCCTACGAGCAGTACTTC. Amino acids: CASSRQPGGSYEQYF. The chain recombines TRBV14 with TRBJ2-7; TRBD2 matches at 7 bases. This CDR3 region has 15 residues. J was trimmed by 1 base and V by 4 bases; bases with no gene match: 7. Germline V gives CDR1 SGHDN, CDR2 FVKESK.

The chain joins TRBV30 to TRBJ1-5, with TRBD1 identical over 7 bases. This CDR3 region has 13 residues. J gave up 4 bases and V 3 bases, and 3 bases lay outside the gene matches. Germline V lookup: CDR1 GTSNPN, CDR2 SVGIG (reference sequence). Here the CDR3 reads CAWSSQGNQPQHF. The DNA for the CDR3 is TGTGCCTGGAGCTCACAGGGGAATCAGCCCCAGCATTTT.

The rearrangement uses TRBV30 and TRBJ2-7; D perhaps matches TRBD1 (6 bases). The CDR3 is 16 amino acids. Germline V gene sequence: CDR1 GTSNPN, CDR2 SVGIG (reference sequence). V was trimmed by 0 bases and J by 1 base, leaving 16 bases between them. The CDR3 sequence is CAWSVLGQLGSYEQYF. The CDR3 region has the DNA TGTGCCTGGAGTGTCCTCGGACAGCTAGGATCCTACGAGCAGTACTTC.

The rearrangement uses TRBV6-5 and TRBJ2-7; D not resolved. V was trimmed by 11 bases and J by 4 bases, leaving 12 bases between them. The CDR3 covers 11 residues. Per germline, CDR1 MNHEY and CDR2 SVGAGI. The CDR3 DNA sequence: TGTGCCGCCTCGACGAGGTACGAGCAGTACTTC. It specifies CAASTRYEQYF.

V and J are TRBV5-1 and TRBJ1-6, with no clear D. The CDR3 sequence is 19 residues long. V dropped 2 bases and J dropped 0 bases, with 18 bases sitting between them. Germline V gene data show CDR1 as SGHRS and CDR2 as YFSETQ. CDR3 protein: CASSLILPGDLSYNSPLHF. CDR3 sequence (DNA): TGCGCCAGCAGCTTAATCCTCCCGGGCGACCTCTCCTATAATTCACCCCTCCACTTT. The variable domain in full, completed from reference TRBV5-1 and TRBJ1-6, reads KAGVTQTPRYLIKTRGQQVTLSCSPISGHRSVSWYQQTPGQGLQFLFEYFSETQRNKGNFPGRFSGRQFSNSRSEMNVSTLELGDSALYLCASSLILPGDLSYNSPLHFGNGTRLTVT.

The chain couples TRBV19 to TRBJ1-6; possibly TRBD1 for D (6 bases). The germline V gene has CDR1 LNHDA and CDR2 SQIVND (reference sequence). The CDR3 is 15 residues long. V was clipped by 9 bases and J by 10 bases, with 22 bases between them. CDR3 loop: CASRGVRNPVSPLHF. The DNA of the CDR3 is TGTGCCAGCAGGGGCGTACGGAACCCTGTCTCACCCCTCCACTTT.

The chain couples TRBV7-8 to TRBJ1-2; 7 nucleotides align to TRBD1. The CDR3 sequence is 17 residues long. Germline V gene sequence: CDR1 SGHVS, CDR2 FQNEAQ. J gave up 4 bases and V 1 base, and 12 bases lay outside the gene matches. The CDR3 sequence is CASSLEIRDSASYGYTF. CDR3 nucleotide sequence: TGTGCCAGCAGCTTAGAAATAAGGGACAGCGCTTCCTATGGCTACACCTTC.

The V call is TRBV2, the J call TRBJ2-5; TRBD2 is a possible D gene (5 bases). CDR1 is SNHLY and CDR2 is FYNNEI in the germline V gene. The germline V and J ends were trimmed by 6 bases and 5 bases, with 10 bases remaining between them. The CDR3 extends over 12 amino acids. This CDR3 is CASREDRETQYF. In nucleotides, the CDR3 is TGTGCCAGCAGGGAGGATCGGGAGACCCAGTACTTC. Full variable domain (rest looked up from reference TRBV2 and TRBJ2-5): EPEVTQTPSHQVTQMGQEVILRCVPISNHLYFYWYRQILGQKVEFLVSFYNNEISEKSEIFDDQFSVERPDGSNFTLKIRSTKLEDSAMYFCASREDRETQYFGPGTRLLVL.

The CDR3 coding sequence is TGTGCCAGCAGTGATCAGGGGTACTATGGCTACACCTTC. This codes for CASSDQGYYGYTF. This chain joins TRBV2 and TRBJ1-2; TRBD1 might be the D (6 bases). Between the trimmed V and J ends, which lost 3 bases and 3 bases, there was a span of 8 bases. Germline V CDR1 and CDR2: SNHLY, FYNNEI. This CDR3 spans 13 amino acids. Full variable domain (outside the CDR3, taken from reference TRBV2 and TRBJ1-2): EPEVTQTPSHQVTQMGQEVILRCVPISNHLYFYWYRQILGQKVEFLVSFYNNEISEKSEIFDDQFSVERPDGSNFTLKIRSTKLEDSAMYFCASSDQGYYGYTFGSGTRLTVV.

The chain has TRBV5-6 and TRBJ2-7; D might be TRBD2 (6 bases). This CDR3 contains 17 residues. The germline V gene encodes CDR1 SGHDT and CDR2 YYEEEE. V gave up 2 bases and J gave up 1 base, with 19 bases separating them. The CDR3: CASSLPPWGGLSYEQYF. The CDR3 DNA sequence: TGTGCCAGCAGCTTACCCCCTTGGGGCGGACTATCCTACGAGCAGTACTTC.

V gene TRBV29-1 combines with J gene TRBJ2-7; D gene uncertain. CDR3 length: 13 amino acids. Germline V CDR1 and CDR2: SQVTM, ANQGSEA. The V gene lost 6 bases and the J gene lost 6 bases, with 18 bases spanning the gap. CDR3: CSVERIYKGEQYF. The CDR3 DNA reads as TGCAGCGTGGAAAGAATCTACAAAGGCGAGCAGTACTTC.

CDR3 nucleotide sequence: TGCGCCAGCAGCCAACCCGGGACAGATGAGCAGTTCTTC. Protein: CASSQPGTDEQFF. The rearrangement links TRBV4-3 to TRBJ2-1; the match to TRBD1 covers 7 bases. Unmatched junction bases numbered 3, after V lost 2 bases and J lost 8 bases. This CDR3 spans 13 amino acids. Germline V gene lookup returns CDR1 LGHNA and CDR2 YSLEER.

The rearrangement joins TRBV27 to TRBJ2-7, with 9 bases fitting TRBD2. Germline CDR1 MNHEY, CDR2 SMNVEV (reference sequence). The CDR3 has 15 amino acids. J lost 2 bases, V lost 0 bases, and 2 bases had no gene match. The CDR3 DNA reads as TGTGCCAGCAGTTTATCGAGCGGGGGGACCTACGAGCAGTACTTC. It is translated as CASSLSSGGTYEQYF.

The chain combines TRBV19 with TRBJ1-1; D gene unclear. The CDR3 is made up of 14 amino acids. Germline CDR1 reads LNHDA; CDR2 reads SQIVND (reference sequence). V was cut by 6 bases and J by 0 bases, with 11 bases left in between. This CDR3 reads CASSAWAMNTEAFF. The DNA of the CDR3 is TGTGCCAGTAGCGCCTGGGCTATGAACACTGAAGCTTTCTTT. The full variable domain, in which reference TRBV19 and TRBJ1-1 provide the parts outside the CDR3, is DGGITQSPKYLFRKEGQNVTLSCEQNLNHDAMYWYRQDPGQGLRLIYYSQIVNDFQKGDIAEGYSVSREKKESFPLTVTSAQKNPTAFYLCASSAWAMNTEAFFGQGTRLTVV.

The chain recombines TRBV4-1 with TRBJ2-7; D possibly matches TRBD1 or TRBD2 (5 bases each). The V end was cut by 3 bases, the J end by 2 bases, with 17 bases between. CDR1 is MGHRA, CDR2 YSYEKL, per germline. This CDR3 region has 16 residues. The CDR3: CASSHRDGAMTYEQYF. The DNA for the CDR3 is TGCGCCAGCAGCCACAGGGACGGGGCAATGACCTACGAGCAGTACTTC.

The sample holds one count of this clone. Mismatch with germline at one junction end may stem from a read error. The J gene is TRBJ2-7, the V gene TRBV29-1; 9 bases match TRBD1. Germline V CDR1 and CDR2: SQVTM, ANQGSEA. The CDR3 is 14 residues long. The CDR3 sequence is CSVEVLDRGYEQCF. CDR3 DNA sequence: TGCAGCGTTGAGGTACTGGACAGGGGCTACGAGCAGTGCTTC.

This clone was found once. V and J are TRBV14 and TRBJ2-2, with 8 bases matching TRBD2. The length of the CDR3 is 21 residues. V trimming: 1 base; J trimming: 0 bases; junction bases outside the gene matches: 16. Germline-derived CDR1 and CDR2 are SGHDN and FVKESK. CDR3 nucleotides: TGTGCCAGCAGCCAAGTGACCCTTCCTAGCGGGTGGAAATCGAACACCGGGGAGCTGTTTTTT. It yields the protein CASSQVTLPSGWKSNTGELFF. Full variable domain (missing parts from reference TRBV14 and TRBJ2-2): EAGVTQFPSHSVIEKGQTVTLRCDPISGHDNLYWYRRVMGKEIKFLLHFVKESKQDESGMPNNRFLAERTGGTYSTLKVQPAELEDSGVYFCASSQVTLPSGWKSNTGELFFGEGSRLTVL.

The rearrangement uses TRBV18 and TRBJ2-7; 8 bases are a match to TRBD1. Germline V gene sequence: CDR1 KGHSH, CDR2 LQKENI. The CDR3 is made up of 12 amino acids. Losses at the gene ends were 8 bases for V and 3 bases for J; bases not matched to a gene: 3. The DNA of the CDR3 is TGTGCCAGCACTGGACAGGGCTACGAGCAGTACTTC. Its translation: CASTGQGYEQYF.